The following is a TCR beta chain sequence with its context. No cognate antigen has been identified for it. Base qualities were left out, and no much larger clone turns up one base away. This sample was included in a study of circulating tumor DNA in untreated peripheral T-cell lymphoma (dated by TCRdb to the early 2020s). The study in broad terms: Serum samples were collected at baseline and serially during treatment to track circulating tumor DNA carrying tumor TCR clonotypes. Broad study findings and their caveats: Among about two dozen serially sampled patients, roughly 40% cleared ctDNA after two cycles, and detectable ctDNA after therapy showed a trend toward worse survival. Tumor-specific clonotypes turned up in approximately 72% of patients, identified from more than 85% of baseline tissues and from around 67% of baseline serum samples. A couple of patients with persistently detectable ctDNA after therapy stayed in remission over approximately ten years of follow-up, so ctDNA persistence did not always predict relapse.

V and J lose 1 base and 5 bases, and a span of 15 bases separates them. The CDR3 holds 15 amino acids from the cysteine to the phenylalanine. Just the 45-base CDR3 DNA is kept, in frame starting at base 1. CDR1 and CDR2 are drawn from the germline V gene: MNHNS, SASEGT. The study used next-generation sequencing of T-cell receptor sequences to monitor peripheral T-cell lymphoma patients receiving frontline treatment on a trial. To prepare the library, the immunoSEQ multiplex PCR assay was applied. Held by TCRdb, this immuneACCESS table contains in-frame sequences only and omits some clones. Under half of the omission traces to an unresolved V gene where checked; the cause of the rest is unknown. Counted in this sample were about 400 clones; more than 85% of them appeared once. In total, the top ten clones hold approximately 85% of the sample.

The sequencing sample was made of cell-free DNA from blood serum. Here the chain combines TRBV6-1 and TRBJ2-7, and the D gene may be TRBD2, 5 bases matching. The receptor's source is a human donor with peripheral T-cell lymphoma. The CDR3 in this case is CASSEGVARVHEQYF. Here is the DNA: TGTGCCAGCAGTGAAGGGGTAGCGCGCGTCCACGAGCAGTACTTC.